This TCR beta chain was sequenced for a study of T cell repertoires in aging, cancer and after chemotherapy. CDR3 length: 13 residues. Trimming removed 4 bases at V and 0 bases at J, with 3 bases between. CDR1 and CDR2 from the germline V gene are KGHDR and SFDVKD. The template was genomic DNA from peripheral blood, not RNA. Multiplex touch-down PCR with TRB-A/B primers amplified rearranged V-D-J TRB sequences. TCRdb ran MiXCR on the multiplex PCR reads and lists one entry per CDR3 protein. Among 8,500 to 9,500 distinct CDR3 sequences listed, less than 25% were seen once. In its sample, this clonotype was seen a few times.

This chain uses TRBV24-1 with TRBJ1-5, with D hard to call. Sequences were obtained from blood. This receptor was taken from a human donor with a blood cancer. The donor label of this sample is uncertain. CDR3 protein: CATSENSNQPQHF. CDR3 coding DNA: TGTGCCACCAGTGAGAATAGCAATCAGCCCCAGCATTTT.